The text below deals with one TCR beta chain. The target antigen is unknown. TCRdb independently ran MiXCR on the RT-PCR reads; one entry per CDR3 protein. The table records about 700,000 distinct CDR3 sequences, around 13% of them present only once. The record originates from a study of response to subunit inactivated influenza vaccine. Findings and caveats of the study: The authors suggested that few new T cells are recruited per seasonal influenza vaccination.

Germline V CDR1 and CDR2: MNHNS, SASEGT. The CDR3 runs 13 residues. Trimming took 2 bases from V and 4 from J, leaving 8 bases between them. The sequencing here drew on PBMCs from blood, taken approximately 15 days before vaccination. This clonotype was sampled from a middle-aged man who received an inactivated influenza vaccine. The chain employs TRBV6-1 and TRBJ2-5; D could derive from TRBD1 or TRBD2 (5 bases each). The CDR3 sequence: CASSEQGRETQYF. For the CDR3, the DNA is TGTGCCAGCAGTGAACAGGGACGAGAGACCCAGTACTTC.